These 14 T cell receptor beta chains were sequenced from one sample in a study of cytomegalovirus exposure and HLA in healthy donors. Use of 60 Vbeta and 13 Jbeta primers characterized the PCR. Assay used: immunoSEQ multiplex PCR; TCRdb lists only in-frame clones, some missing. The repertoire has some 160,000 clones, roughly 88% of them found once; the top ten carry approximately 6.5%. The sample was PBMCs. These receptors originate from a man aged 45-60 years in good health and CMV-seropositive.

The V call is TRBV7-2, the J call TRBJ2-3, with D possibly being TRBD2 (6 bases). CDR3 length equals 14 residues. Germline values: CDR1 SGHTA, CDR2 FQGNSA. V was trimmed by 3 bases and J by 4 bases, leaving 11 bases between them. CDR3 DNA sequence: TGTGCCAGCAGCTTTGGCGGGATTGCAGATACGCAGTATTTT. The encoded protein is CASSFGGIADTQYF.

Only one count was recorded for this clone. CDR3 sequence reads: CASSPPGVQGTNTIYF. For the CDR3, the DNA is TGTGCCAGCTCACCACCAGGGGTCCAGGGGACAAACACCATATATTTT. The rearrangement links TRBV18 to TRBJ1-3; perhaps TRBD1 as D (6 bases). Germline CDR1 KGHSH, CDR2 LQKENI. The CDR3 is made up of 16 amino acids. V was trimmed by 0 bases and J by 6 bases, leaving 15 bases between them.

J is TRBJ2-1 and V is TRBV4-1; 9 nucleotides agree with TRBD2. The CDR3 length is 15 residues. Per germline, CDR1 MGHRA and CDR2 YSYEKL. With V trimmed by 0 bases and J by 8 bases, 5 bases remained unmatched. The CDR3 DNA is TGCGCCAGCAGCCAAGAGGGGACTAGCAAAGATGAGCAGTTCTTC. Amino acids: CASSQEGTSKDEQFF.

The chain couples TRBV5-1 to TRBJ2-1; 10 bases match TRBD2. Trimming removed 2 bases from V and 8 bases from J; junction bases left unmatched: 4. This CDR3 is 14 amino acids long. Germline CDR1 is SGHRS and CDR2 is YFSETQ. The CDR3 loop reads CASSLAGGGHEQFF. The DNA for the CDR3 is TGCGCCAGCAGCTTAGCGGGAGGGGGCCATGAGCAGTTCTTC.

The chain is built from TRBV27 and TRBJ1-5; D gene uncertain. This CDR3 region has 14 residues. V gave up 3 bases and J gave up 1 base, with 7 bases separating them. Germline assignment: CDR1 MNHEY and CDR2 SMNVEV (reference sequence). The chain's CDR3 is CASSFGRSNQPQHF. The DNA of the CDR3 is TGTGCCAGCAGTTTTGGGAGGAGCAATCAGCCCCAGCATTTT.

The chain recombines TRBV7-9 with TRBJ1-4; 9 bases fit TRBD1. With 0 bases clipped from V and 7 bases from J, the junction kept 9 bases outside the gene matches. Germline lookup yields CDR1 SEHNR and CDR2 FQNEAQ (reference sequence). This CDR3 has 17 amino acids. The CDR3 bases are TGTGCCAGCAGCTTAGCGTGGATGGGACAGGGACGTGAAAAACTGTTTTTT. Amino acids: CASSLAWMGQGREKLFF.

This chain connects TRBV5-1 to TRBJ2-2; D not resolved. Between the trimmed V and J ends, which lost 2 bases and 0 bases, there was a span of 5 bases. Germline V gene lookup returns CDR1 SGHRS and CDR2 YFSETQ. This CDR3 spans 14 amino acids. In nucleotides, the CDR3 is TGCGCCAGCAGCTTCCAGGCGAACACCGGGGAGCTGTTTTTT. Translation gives CASSFQANTGELFF. Full variable domain (remainder filled in from reference TRBV5-1 and TRBJ2-2): KAGVTQTPRYLIKTRGQQVTLSCSPISGHRSVSWYQQTPGQGLQFLFEYFSETQRNKGNFPGRFSGRQFSNSRSEMNVSTLELGDSALYLCASSFQANTGELFFGEGSRLTVL.

The chain uses TRBV6-1 and TRBJ2-3; 14 bases line up with TRBD2. With 4 bases clipped from V and 8 bases from J, the junction kept 2 bases outside the gene matches. CDR1 and CDR2 from the germline V gene are MNHNS and SASEGT. The CDR3 extends over 14 amino acids. The CDR3 DNA reads TGTGCCAGCAGTGTGACTAGCGGGGGGGGTACGCAGTATTTT. This translates into CASSVTSGGGTQYF.

This clone is a singleton in its sample. The CDR3 sequence: CASSQEKGAFDPYNEQFF. CDR3 nucleotides: TGTGCCAGCAGCCAAGAAAAGGGAGCGTTTGACCCCTACAATGAGCAGTTCTTC. The gene calls are TRBV14 and TRBJ2-1; D might be TRBD2 (5 bases). The CDR3 has 18 residues. V was clipped by 0 bases and J by 2 bases, with 17 bases between them. Germline lookup yields CDR1 SGHDN and CDR2 FVKESK.

The DNA of the CDR3 is TGTGCCTGGAGCAGGGGCACAGATACGCAGTATTTT. Translation gives CAWSRGTDTQYF. The genes are TRBV30 and TRBJ2-3; maybe TRBD1 (5 bases). Per the germline V gene, CDR1 is GTSNPN and CDR2 is SVGIG (reference sequence). Deletions cut 3 bases from V and 1 base from J, with 5 bases between. This CDR3 is built from 12 residues.

This clone occurred once. The chain couples TRBV29-1 to TRBJ2-1; 9 nucleotides line up with TRBD2. CDR1 and CDR2 from the germline V gene are SQVTM and ANQGSEA. V was pared by 3 bases and J by 4 bases, with 4 bases of the junction left unmatched. The CDR3 covers 14 residues. CDR3 residues: CSVESGRQYNEQFF. The CDR3 nucleotides read TGCAGCGTTGAGAGCGGGAGGCAGTACAATGAGCAGTTCTTC.

The chain uses TRBV6-5 and TRBJ2-7; D gene uncertain. CDR3 length: 15 amino acids. Trimming shortened V by 5 bases and J by 4 bases, and 18 bases separated the two germline ends. Germline CDR1 reads MNHEY; CDR2 reads SVGAGI. CDR3 bases: TGTGCCAGCAGTAGCCCGGAGTCGCCGAATTACGAGCAGTACTTC. It yields the protein CASSSPESPNYEQYF.

This rearrangement joins TRBV4-2 to TRBJ1-4, with a possible D match to TRBD1 (5 bases). V was shortened by 7 bases and J by 0 bases, with 15 bases between the two germline ends. Germline V CDR1 and CDR2: LGHNA, YNFKEQ. The CDR3 runs to 16 residues. CDR3 nucleotides: TGTGCCAGCAAGGGACTGACGGCCGCAACTAATGAAAAACTGTTTTTT. It yields the protein CASKGLTAATNEKLFF.

This chain connects TRBV12-5 to TRBJ2-1; D uncertain. There are 16 residues in the CDR3. Germline V gives CDR1 LGHNT, CDR2 FRNRAP. Trimming pared 2 bases from V and 0 bases from J, leaving 11 bases between. The CDR3 DNA follows: TGTGCTAGTGGTTTGCCCACGGCTAGCTCCTACAATGAGCAGTTCTTC. It is translated as CASGLPTASSYNEQFF.